The entry below describes one T cell receptor (beta chain). An end of the junction does not agree with germline; a read error may underlie this. This record comes from a study of T cells in Graves' hyperthyroidism and ophthalmopathy. The overall study: Blood from the periphery was taken at initial diagnosis, before any treatment.

RNA transcripts provided the source from which TCR beta CDR3 regions were amplified. The HTBI primer set was used in a first-round RT-PCR of the TCR CDR3. TCRdb processed the multiplex PCR reads anew with MiXCR; each CDR3 protein has one entry. The sample has about 520,000 distinct CDR3 sequences, less than 25% seen once. The definition of stable Graves' hyperthyroidism was no ophthalmopathy progression within 18 months. Diagnoses rested on clinical symptoms, serum thyroxine and TRAb, thyroid ultrasound and orbital computed tomography. The CDR3 is 12 residues long. CDR1 DFQATT and CDR2 SNEGSKA come from the germline V gene (reference sequence).

Sequencing input: blood. This receptor was taken from a man between 18 and 29 years old with Graves' hyperthyroidism. The rearrangement joins TRBV20-1 to TRBJ2-7; the match to TRBD1 covers 7 bases. This CDR3 is CSASRGPYDQYF. The CDR3 DNA sequence: TGCAGTGCTAGTAGGGGGCCTTACGATCAGTACTTC.